This TCR beta chain was retrieved from a study of post-analysis software for immune sequencing data. In the study overall: The courses of disease that were included comprised relapsing-remitting, secondary progressive and progressive-relapsing multiple sclerosis. Study conclusions and caveats: The study found significantly lower normalized Chao1 diversity in multiple sclerosis patients than in controls. When the samples were clustered directly with F measure, those that had been prepared in the same batch showed strong co-clustering. About five TRBV segments (TRBV5-6, TRBV5-1 and TRBV20-1 among them) occurred more frequently in patients than in controls.

Trimming took off 11 bases at V and 1 base at J, with 23 bases between the two ends. The CDR3 extends over 16 amino acids. Turning to this clonotype: Its antigen is still unknown.

Unique molecular identifiers were carried by the TCR beta cDNA libraries. It was from roughly 1.1 to 9.2 million T cells that 500,000 to 600,000 cDNA molecules came. TCRdb fed the PCR reads into MiXCR, producing one record per CDR3 protein. This table holds about 820,000 distinct CDR3 sequences, approximately 53% found once. The receptor was derived from a girl aged 5-17 years with multiple sclerosis. The rearrangement uses TRBV12-3 or TRBV12-4 and TRBJ1-1; D unclear. What was sequenced was blood. The DNA for the CDR3 is TGTGCCGGCAACCGGGAGCCAGTTCCTCAGAACACTGAAGCTTTCTTT. Its translation is CAGNREPVPQNTEAFF.